The T cell receptor beta chain described here comes from a study of blood T cell repertoires in COVID-19. Using immunoSEQ multiplex PCR, the repertoire was profiled, and TCRdb retains in-frame clones only, with some absent. Altogether roughly 260,000 clones are present, roughly 80% being singletons, with the ten largest covering 4.9%. As regards this clone: Other DNA sequences in this sample translate to the same CDR3.

The CDR3 covers 13 residues. Germline V gene sequence: CDR1 SGHRS, CDR2 YFSETQ. With 0 bases clipped from V and 6 bases from J, the junction kept 2 bases outside the gene matches. The receptor was isolated from a woman over 75 with active or convalescent COVID-19. The chain is built from TRBV5-1 and TRBJ1-1; TRBD1 agrees at 7 bases. The sequenced material came from peripheral blood. The DNA for the CDR3 is TGCGCCAGCAGCTTGGGACAGGGCCCTGAAGCTTTCTTT. Residues: CASSLGQGPEAFF.